This T cell receptor beta chain was obtained from a study of T-cell reconstitution after alpha-beta-depleted transplantation in children listed by TCRdb under 2016. The study in broad terms: Using TCR repertoire profiling, the study followed T-cell immune reconstitution in a quantitative way in children after TCRalphabeta/CD19-depleted allogeneic hematopoietic cell transplantation. What the work shows at the level of the full study, not this receptor alone: The high TCRbeta diversity at day 60 in some patients was ascribed to recipient T cells and intrathymic progenitors that had survived conditioning. About two months after transplant, the apparently early recovery of alphabetaT-cell counts reportedly depended on just several hundred clones that had expanded rapidly and came from non-depleted graft cells. Hyperexpanded clone frequencies declined over subsequent months; after one year, T-cell counts and TCRbeta diversity were mostly attributed to newly produced T cells.

This clonotype was found a few times. The antigen this receptor binds is unknown. No base quality information exists; no much larger clone differs at one position. The treatment or condition label here, explained by the study, means: allogeneic hematopoietic cell transplantation with graft depleted of TCRalphabeta T cells and CD19 B cells. TCRalphabeta/CD19-depleted allogeneic hematopoietic cell grafts were given to the transplant recipients, all of whom were children. CDR1 is given as SGHNT and CDR2 as YYREEE, both from the germline V gene (reference sequence). The CDR3 runs 14 residues from the cysteine to the phenylalanine. Only CDR3 DNA is held: 42 bases, read in frame from base 1. Trimming removed 4 bases from V and 6 bases from J, leaving 15 bases between the germline ends. Library preparation used PCR. Instrument used: Illumina HiSeq 2500. Molecular barcoding was employed in the preparation of TCR libraries, with unique molecular identifiers being used to normalize TCRbeta repertoire quantification. The public reads were quality trimmed at Q25 with fastp and then assembled into clones with MiXCR by TCRdb, keeping productive beta chains. Duplicate CDR3 protein sequences are folded into a single record with the most common DNA and genes. The sample records 400,000 to 550,000 distinct CDR3 sequences, roughly 10% of which are singletons. Around 2% of the sample goes to the ten largest clones.

In this chain, TRBV5-4 is recombined with TRBJ2-3; a tentative D match to TRBD2 spans 5 bases. The sequences come from PBMCs, collected before TCRalphabeta/CD19-depleted stem cell transplant. The clonotype originates from a child younger than 10 with inherited bone marrow failure, due to receive a stem cell transplant. Here the CDR3 is given as CASSPEWVADTQYF. The sequenced DNA is TGTGCCAGCAGCCCGGAATGGGTAGCGGATACGCAGTATTTT.